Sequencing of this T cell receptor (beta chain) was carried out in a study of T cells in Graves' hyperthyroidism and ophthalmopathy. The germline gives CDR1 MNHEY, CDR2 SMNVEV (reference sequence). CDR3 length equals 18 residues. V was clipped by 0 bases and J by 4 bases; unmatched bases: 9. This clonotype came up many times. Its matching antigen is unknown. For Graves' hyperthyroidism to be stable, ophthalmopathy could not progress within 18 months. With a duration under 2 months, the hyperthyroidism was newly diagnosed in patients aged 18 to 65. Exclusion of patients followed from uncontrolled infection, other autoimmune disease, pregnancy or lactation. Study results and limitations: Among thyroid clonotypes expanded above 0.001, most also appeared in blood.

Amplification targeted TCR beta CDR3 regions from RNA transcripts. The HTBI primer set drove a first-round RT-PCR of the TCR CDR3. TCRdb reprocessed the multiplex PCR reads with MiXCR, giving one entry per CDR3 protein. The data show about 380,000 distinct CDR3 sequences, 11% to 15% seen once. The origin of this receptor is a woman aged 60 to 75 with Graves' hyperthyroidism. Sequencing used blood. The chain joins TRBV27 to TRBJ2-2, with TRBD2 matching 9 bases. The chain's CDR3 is CASSLSLASGISTGELFF. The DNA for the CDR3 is TGTGCCAGCAGTTTATCGTTGGCTAGCGGGATTTCCACCGGGGAGCTGTTTTTT.